One T cell receptor beta chain is described in this entry. Its antigen is undetermined. The data stem from a study of OX40 agonist ivuxolimab in advanced cancers. Study at large: The dose-escalation cohort was about 80% male, with a mean age of about 58 years, ranging roughly 23 to 90. Broader study findings: At 0.1-3.0 mg/kg, partial responders had clonal expansion among the lowest observed.

Clones were sequenced by immunoSEQ multiplex PCR, and TCRdb holds only the in-frame ones, with some missing. The data show 80,000 or so clones, more than 90% seen once. This clonotype originated in an adult with an advanced solid tumor such as melanoma, head and neck, liver or kidney cancer. The sequencing here drew on CD4+ or CD8+ T cells sorted from blood, taken in a trial of the OX40 agonist ivuxolimab.

CDR3 protein: CASSLVTDTQYF. Written as DNA, the CDR3 is TGTGCCAGCAGCTTGGTCACAGATACGCAGTATTTT. The J gene is TRBJ2-3, the V gene TRBV5-6; D ambiguous. Germline V gene data show CDR1 as SGHDT and CDR2 as YYEEEE. The V end was cut by 0 bases, the J end by 2 bases, with 1 base between. The CDR3 is 12 residues long.